A selection of T cell receptor beta chains follows, all from one sample in a study of graft-versus-host responses after intestinal transplantation. The protocol was immunoSEQ multiplex PCR, while the TCRdb copy is restricted to in-frame clones and leaves out a portion. The sample includes tens of thousands of clones, 90% of them seen just once. Their antigens remain unidentified. The sample consisted of unstimulated CD8+ T cells sorted from spleen or lymph node cells, taken before transplant. These receptor sequences come from a human donor who was the organ donor for an intestinal transplant. The CDR3 runs from the conserved cysteine through the conserved F or W. Each record gives: J gene, V gene, clone size, D gene, CDR3 DNA, CDR3 protein. D genes are given only for firm matches. For some rows the clone size is stated as once, few or many, or as a class when expanded; others skip it.

TRBJ2-3	TRBV7-8	.	TRBD2	TGTGCCAGCAGCTTACCCCCTAGCGGGGGAACCCTTAATACGCAGTATTTT	CASSLPPSGGTLNTQYF
TRBJ2-5	TRBV6-6	few	.	TGTGCCAGCAGTTACGGGGCGGAGACCCAGTACTTC	CASSYGAETQYF
TRBJ2-1	TRBV4-1	.	TRBD2	TGCGCCAGCAGCAATCTAGCGGGGGCTAACAATGAGCAGTTCTTC	CASSNLAGANNEQFF
TRBJ2-1	TRBV27	.	TRBD2	TGTGCCAGCAGAGATAGCGGGGGGGCCTCATATGCCTACAATGAGCAGTTCTTC	CASRDSGGASYAYNEQFF
TRBJ2-1	TRBV6-6	.	TRBD2	TGTGCCAGCAGTTACTCTGGGGGGGCCTACAATGAGCAGTTCTTC	CASSYSGGAYNEQFF
TRBJ1-3	TRBV4-2	.	TRBD1	TGTGCCAGCAGCCACCGACAGGGGAAAAGTACTGGAAACACCATATATTTT	CASSHRQGKSTGNTIYF
TRBJ2-6	TRBV2	.	.	TGTGCCAGCACCGTGGCTCCTTACTCTGGGGCCAACGTCCTGACTTTC	CASTVAPYSGANVLTF
TRBJ2-3	TRBV10-1	.	TRBD2	TGCGCCAGCAGTGGTTCTAGCGGAGATACGCAGTATTTT	CASSGSSGDTQYF
TRBJ2-3	TRBV15	.	TRBD2	TGTGCCACCAGCAGAGGACTAGCGGGGGGAAGCACAGATACGCAGTATTTT	CATSRGLAGGSTDTQYF
TRBJ2-1	TRBV11-3	.	TRBD1	TGTGCCAGCAGCTTAAGGACAGGGGACGATGAGCAGTTCTTC	CASSLRTGDDEQFF
TRBJ1-1	TRBV6-5	.	.	TGTGCCAGTTTTGTGGCCAGGGCCACGAACACTGAAGCTTTCTTT	CASFVARATNTEAFF
TRBJ2-1	TRBV5-6	.	.	TGTGCCAGCAGCTTGGAGGGAGGTGAGCAGTTCTTC	CASSLEGGEQFF
TRBJ1-1	TRBV13	.	.	TGTGCCAGCAGCCCCGGACATATGAACACTGAAGCTTTCTTT	CASSPGHMNTEAFF
TRBJ2-1	TRBV25-1	.	TRBD2	TGTGCCAGCAGAAAAAGCGGGGGGGGCGTGTATGAGCAGTTCTTC	CASRKSGGGVYEQFF
TRBJ1-1	TRBV2	.	.	TGTGCCAGCAGAAGGGCGGGCACTGAAGCTTTCTTT	CASRRAGTEAFF
TRBJ1-2	TRBV15	.	.	TGTGCCACCAGCAGAGTGGGTAGGGGGATGCGCTACACCTTC	CATSRVGRGMRYTF
TRBJ1-2	TRBV10-3	.	TRBD1	TGTGCCATCGGGGAACGCTGGCAGGGGGCGCCGAGCTATGGCTACACCTTC	CAIGERWQGAPSYGYTF
TRBJ1-1	TRBV7-9	once	TRBD1	TGTGCCAGCAGCTTAGCGGACCAAGACAGGGGCGAGACTGAAGCTTTCTTT	CASSLADQDRGETEAFF
TRBJ1-4	TRBV13	.	TRBD1	TGTGCCAGCAGCGCCAGGACAGGGGAAGAAAAACTGTTTTTT	CASSARTGEEKLFF
TRBJ2-3	TRBV6-1	.	TRBD2	TGTGCCAGCAGTGGGTCACTAGCGGGGGGGCCTACAGATACGCAGTATTTT	CASSGSLAGGPTDTQYF
TRBJ1-1	TRBV7-2	once	TRBD1	TGTGCCAGCACTCTTTCCCGAGAACAGGGGAAGGTGGAAGCTTTCTTT	CASTLSREQGKVEAFF
TRBJ2-3	TRBV7-9	once	.	TGTGCCAGCAGCAAAGTGGTGGGGCCGGGCACAGATACGCAGTATTTT	CASSKVVGPGTDTQYF
TRBJ2-1	TRBV7-8	.	TRBD2	TGTGCCAGCAGCTATACCCTCGGCGGGGGAACCTACAATGAGCAGTTCTTC	CASSYTLGGGTYNEQFF
TRBJ1-1	TRBV7-9	.	.	TGTGCCAGCAGCTTAGCCGCGGTCAAGGGGCCGAACACTGAAGCTTTCTTT	CASSLAAVKGPNTEAFF
TRBJ1-2	TRBV6-1	.	TRBD1	TGTGCCAGCAGTTTGATGACCGGGACAGGAGACACCTTC	CASSLMTGTGDTF
TRBJ2-3	TRBV5-1	.	.	TGCGCCAGCAGCTTGGTATCTCCCCTGAGTGTTACAGATACGCAGTATTTT	CASSLVSPLSVTDTQYF
TRBJ2-3	TRBV9	once	TRBD2	TGTGCCAGCAGCGACCGTACTAGCGGGGTCCCGGATACGCAGTATTTT	CASSDRTSGVPDTQYF
TRBJ1-2	TRBV18	.	.	TGTGCCAGCTCACCAGCCTTGGACAAGGCCCTCTATGGCTACACCTTC	CASSPALDKALYGYTF
TRBJ1-1	TRBV27	.	.	TGTGCCAGCAGTTTATTGACGGGTGAAGCTTTCTTT	CASSLLTGEAFF
TRBJ1-1	TRBV25-1	.	.	TGTGCCAGCAGTGAATGGGGCAGTATTGGCACTGAAGCTTTCTTT	CASSEWGSIGTEAFF
TRBJ1-2	TRBV6-6	few	TRBD1	TGTGCCAGCAGTTACCCGGGACAGGGCTATGGCTACACCTTC	CASSYPGQGYGYTF
TRBJ2-5	TRBV14	.	TRBD2	TGTGCCAGCAGTCAAAGAGGACTAGCGGGCTTGTACCAAGAGACCCAGTACTTC	CASSQRGLAGLYQETQYF
TRBJ2-2	TRBV6-4	.	TRBD1	TGTGCCAGCAGTGAGGGACAGGGAGGCACCGGGGAGCTGTTTTTT	CASSEGQGGTGELFF
TRBJ1-3	TRBV19	few	.	TGTGCCAGTAGTATAGAGGTGTGGAAGGAGCCAGATGGAAACACCATATATTTT	CASSIEVWKEPDGNTIYF
TRBJ2-1	TRBV7-8	.	TRBD2	TGTGCCAGCAGCTTAGGATCCCGGGGGGGCCCCTACAATGAGCAGTTCTTC	CASSLGSRGGPYNEQFF
TRBJ2-3	TRBV11-2	.	TRBD2	TGTGCCAGCAGCTTTAGATCGGCACTAGCGGGGGACTACACAGATACGCAGTATTTT	CASSFRSALAGDYTDTQYF
TRBJ2-5	TRBV30	.	TRBD2	TGTGCCTGCAAACCGACTAGCGGGGGGGCCGAGGAGACCCAGTACTTC	CACKPTSGGAEETQYF
TRBJ2-2	TRBV9	.	.	TGTGCCAGCAGCGTCATCAGGGGGGAGCTGTTTTTT	CASSVIRGELFF
TRBJ2-1	TRBV4-1	.	.	TGCGCCAGCAGCCAAGGGGGCTTCTACAATGAGCAGTTCTTC	CASSQGGFYNEQFF
TRBJ1-6	TRBV28	.	.	TGTGCCAGCAGTCGCTCCGACGGGAATTCACCCCTCCACTTT	CASSRSDGNSPLHF
TRBJ2-5	TRBV30	.	.	TGTACCTGGGAGCGGGAGACCCAGTACTTC	CTWERETQYF
TRBJ2-2	TRBV27	.	.	TGTGCCAGCAGTTTATCCGCGACAGGTCCGAACACCGGGGAGCTGTTTTTT	CASSLSATGPNTGELFF
TRBJ1-1	TRBV11-2	.	.	TGTGCCAGCAGGGGACTAGGGGTGACTGAAGCTTTCTTT	CASRGLGVTEAFF
TRBJ1-6	TRBV5-1	.	TRBD1	TGCGCCAGCAGCCTCTCTGCCCTGCTGACAGGGGCGCGGTCACCCCTCCACTTT	CASSLSALLTGARSPLHF
TRBJ1-1	TRBV7-6	.	TRBD1	TGTGCCAGCAGCTTACAGGGGGTTGGGTACACTGAAGCTTTCTTT	CASSLQGVGYTEAFF
TRBJ1-5	TRBV7-6	.	.	TGTGCCAGCAGCTTAGGGGGAGGGGCGCCCCAGCATTTT	CASSLGGGAPQHF
TRBJ2-1	TRBV5-6	.	.	TGTGCCAGCAACCCCCTACGGACAGCCTTCTCCTACAATGAGCAGTTCTTC	CASNPLRTAFSYNEQFF
TRBJ1-2	TRBV19	few	.	TGTGCCAGCGGGTTAATGAACTATGGCTACACCTTC	CASGLMNYGYTF
TRBJ1-1	TRBV6-1	few	.	TGTGCCAGCAGTCCAGGGGCGAACACTGAAGCTTTCTTT	CASSPGANTEAFF
TRBJ2-3	TRBV14	few	.	TGTGCCAGCAGCCTTCTTCCCTTCAGCACAGATACGCAGTATTTT	CASSLLPFSTDTQYF
TRBJ1-1	TRBV28	once	.	TGTGCCAGCATACACCCAGGACAGCTGAACACTGAAGCTTTCTTT	CASIHPGQLNTEAFF
TRBJ2-3	TRBV6-5	.	.	TGTGCCAGCAGCACCACAGGGCTTAGCACAGATACGCAGTATTTT	CASSTTGLSTDTQYF
TRBJ1-2	TRBV28	.	.	TGTGCCAGCAGTACCAACGCCAACGACAGGAGCGCCTTCGGCTACACCTTC	CASSTNANDRSAFGYTF
TRBJ1-2	TRBV28	.	TRBD1	TGTGCCAGCACCCTAAGGGGGGACAGAGTAAATGGCTACACCTTC	CASTLRGDRVNGYTF
TRBJ1-3	TRBV27	.	TRBD1	TGTGCCAGCAGTTTGACAGGGAAGTATAGCACCATATATTTT	CASSLTGKYSTIYF
TRBJ1-2	TRBV6-5	.	.	TGTGCCAGCAGTTACTCGGGGCCTGAACGCTATGGCTACACCTTC	CASSYSGPERYGYTF
TRBJ1-1	TRBV2	.	.	TGTGCCAGCACCGAAAATAGGCAGGGTGAGATGACCACTGAAGCTTTCTTT	CASTENRQGEMTTEAFF
TRBJ1-5	TRBV6-5	.	.	TGTGCCAGCAGTTCTTCCCCTAACGGCAATCAGCCCCAGCATTTT	CASSSSPNGNQPQHF